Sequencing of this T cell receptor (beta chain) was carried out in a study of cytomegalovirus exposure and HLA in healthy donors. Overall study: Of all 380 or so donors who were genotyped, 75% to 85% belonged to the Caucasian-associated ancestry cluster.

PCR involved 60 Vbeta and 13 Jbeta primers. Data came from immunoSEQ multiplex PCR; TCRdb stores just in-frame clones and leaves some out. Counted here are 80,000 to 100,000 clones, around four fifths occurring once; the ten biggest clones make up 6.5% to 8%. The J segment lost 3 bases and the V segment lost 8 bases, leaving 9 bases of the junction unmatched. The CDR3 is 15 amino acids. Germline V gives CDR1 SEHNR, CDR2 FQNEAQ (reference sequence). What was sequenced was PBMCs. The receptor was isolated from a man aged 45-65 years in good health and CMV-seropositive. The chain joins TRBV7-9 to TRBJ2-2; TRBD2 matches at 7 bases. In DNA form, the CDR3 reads TGTGCCAGCCTGGGGAGGGAGGCGGACACCGGGGAGCTGTTTTTT. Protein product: CASLGREADTGELFF.